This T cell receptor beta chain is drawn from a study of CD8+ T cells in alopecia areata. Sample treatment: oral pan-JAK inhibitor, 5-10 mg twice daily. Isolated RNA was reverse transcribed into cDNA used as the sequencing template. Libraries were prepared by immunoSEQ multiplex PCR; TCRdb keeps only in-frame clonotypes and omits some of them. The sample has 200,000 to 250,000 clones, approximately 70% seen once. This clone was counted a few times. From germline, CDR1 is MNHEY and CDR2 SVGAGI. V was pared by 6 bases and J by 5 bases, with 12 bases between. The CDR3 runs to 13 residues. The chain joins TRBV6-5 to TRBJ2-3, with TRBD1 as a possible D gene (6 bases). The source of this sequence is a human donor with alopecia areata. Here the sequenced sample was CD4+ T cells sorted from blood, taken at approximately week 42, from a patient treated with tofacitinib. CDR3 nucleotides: TGTGCCAGCAGAGACTGGGGGCAAGATACGCAGTATTTT. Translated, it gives CASRDWGQDTQYF.